This T cell receptor (beta chain) was recovered during a study of T cell responses to AZD1222 COVID-19 vaccine. Note on this clone: What it binds is unknown.

The assay was immunoSEQ multiplex PCR, and TCRdb's table has in-frame clones only and misses some. This table has 110,000 to 150,000 clones, roughly 85% appearing once. General study results and limits: A rise in Spike-specific TCR breadth and depth followed two AZD1222 doses.

This CDR3 has 15 amino acids. Germline-derived CDR1 and CDR2 are KGHDR and SFDVKD. V dropped 0 bases and J dropped 0 bases, with 6 bases sitting between them. The genes are TRBV24-1 and TRBJ2-3, with D possibly matching TRBD1 (6 bases). The specimen comprised peripheral blood, sampled on day 0 of AZD1222 vaccination. This TCR came from an adult in good health. Here the CDR3 reads CATSDLQGSTDTQYF. DNA for the CDR3: TGTGCCACCAGTGATTTGCAGGGGAGCACAGATACGCAGTATTTT.